The rows below give T cell receptor beta chains drawn from one sample of a study of beta chain features in type 1 diabetes. Some clones are missing from TCRdb's copy, which holds only in-frame ones; the method was immunoSEQ multiplex PCR. This repertoire shows under 300,000 clones, approximately 13% found once; its top ten account for about 0.02%. Sequenced material: naive CD4+ T cells from blood. These receptors were obtained from a man aged 25 to 40 with type 1 diabetes. The CDR3 runs from the conserved cysteine through the conserved F or W. The order of the fields is clone size, J gene, D gene, V gene, CDR3 protein, CDR3 DNA. The D gene is left open where the match is weak. Size is stated for part of the rows, as once, few or many counts, or as a class when the clone is expanded.

clone size: NA; J gene: TRBJ2-3; D gene: NA; V gene: TRBV29-1; CDR3 protein: CSVQLAPGVTDTQYF; CDR3 DNA: TGCAGCGTTCAACTAGCGCCAGGGGTCACAGATACGCAGTATTTT
clone size: NA; J gene: TRBJ2-7; D gene: TRBD2; V gene: TRBV5-1; CDR3 protein: CASSLEGGRGYEQYF; CDR3 DNA: TGCGCCAGCAGCTTGGAGGGCGGGAGAGGCTACGAGCAGTACTTC
clone size: NA; J gene: TRBJ2-1; D gene: TRBD2; V gene: TRBV18; CDR3 protein: CASSVPGLAGDEQFF; CDR3 DNA: TGTGCCAGCTCCGTCCCGGGACTAGCGGGAGATGAGCAGTTCTTC
clone size: few; J gene: TRBJ2-1; D gene: TRBD2; V gene: TRBV5-1; CDR3 protein: CASSSVAGFSYNEQFF; CDR3 DNA: TGCGCCAGCAGCTCCGTAGCGGGATTTTCCTACAATGAGCAGTTCTTC
clone size: NA; J gene: TRBJ1-3; D gene: NA; V gene: TRBV5-1; CDR3 protein: CASSLPGDAGNTIYF; CDR3 DNA: TGCGCCAGCAGCTTACCAGGGGATGCTGGAAACACCATATATTTT
clone size: few; J gene: TRBJ1-4; D gene: NA; V gene: TRBV27; CDR3 protein: CASSLRRNEKLFF; CDR3 DNA: TGTGCCAGCAGTTTACGCAGAAATGAAAAACTGTTTTTT
clone size: NA; J gene: TRBJ2-7; D gene: NA; V gene: TRBV7-2; CDR3 protein: CASSSYVRDWEQYF; CDR3 DNA: TGTGCCAGCAGCTCGTACGTCAGGGATTGGGAGCAGTACTTC
clone size: NA; J gene: TRBJ1-5; D gene: NA; V gene: TRBV30; CDR3 protein: CAWGTGLDQPQHF; CDR3 DNA: TGTGCCTGGGGAACAGGGTTGGATCAGCCCCAGCATTTT
clone size: NA; J gene: TRBJ2-7; D gene: NA; V gene: TRBV6-5; CDR3 protein: CASSYSTAFYEQYF; CDR3 DNA: TGTGCCAGCAGTTACTCGACAGCGTTCTACGAGCAGTACTTC
clone size: NA; J gene: TRBJ1-4; D gene: TRBD1; V gene: TRBV27; CDR3 protein: CASSSTGQGDATNEKLFF; CDR3 DNA: TGTGCCAGCAGTTCCACGGGACAGGGAGACGCAACTAATGAAAAACTGTTTTTT
clone size: NA; J gene: TRBJ2-7; D gene: NA; V gene: TRBV14; CDR3 protein: CASSAFQGSYEQYF; CDR3 DNA: TGTGCCAGCAGTGCCTTCCAGGGGTCCTACGAGCAGTACTTC
clone size: NA; J gene: TRBJ1-1; D gene: NA; V gene: TRBV18; CDR3 protein: CASSPRGANTEAFF; CDR3 DNA: TGTGCCAGCTCACCGCGGGGGGCGAACACTGAAGCTTTCTTT
clone size: NA; J gene: TRBJ2-3; D gene: TRBD1; V gene: TRBV6-1; CDR3 protein: CASSGQGASTDTQYF; CDR3 DNA: TGTGCCAGCAGCGGACAGGGGGCAAGCACAGATACGCAGTATTTT